This is a list of T cell receptor beta chains from one sample in a study of blood T cell repertoires in COVID-19. Repertoires were generated with immunoSEQ multiplex PCR, while TCRdb's copy carries only in-frame clones and drops some. The sample lists 300,000 to 450,000 clones; more than 85% were seen once. Sequenced: peripheral blood. The receptor source for this set is a human donor in a cohort sampled during active COVID-19. Each CDR3 is given with its conserved first and last residue. D genes are given only for firm matches. The listing skips clone size in some rows; elsewhere it reads once, few, many or a size class.

j_call | clone_size | d_call | v_call | cdr3_nt | cdr3_aa
TRBJ2-5 | . | TRBD1 | TRBV11-1 | TGTGCCAGCAGCCTACAGGGGGGCAACCAAGAGACCCAGTACTTC | CASSLQGGNQETQYF
TRBJ1-2 | . | . | TRBV10-1 | TGCGCCAGCAGTGAAGACAAAGGGGTGGGCTATGGCTACACCTTC | CASSEDKGVGYGYTF
TRBJ2-5 | once | TRBD2 | TRBV6-5 | TGTGCCAGCAGTCGGGACTACCTCCAAGAGACCCAGTACTTC | CASSRDYLQETQYF
TRBJ1-2 | . | . | TRBV5-8 | TGTGCCAGCAGCTTCCCGGGCGGGCCTTTTGGCTACACCTTC | CASSFPGGPFGYTF
TRBJ1-6 | . | TRBD1 | TRBV27 | TGTGCCAGCAGTTTAGGATGGGGACAGGGGTCCTATAATTCACCCCTCCACTTT | CASSLGWGQGSYNSPLHF
TRBJ2-1 | . | . | TRBV20-1 | TGCAGTGCTAGTCCGGGACTCGGATACAATGAGCAGTTCTTC | CSASPGLGYNEQFF
TRBJ1-1 | . | . | TRBV7-9 | TGTGCCAGCAGCTTTCTGGTAGAAAACACTGAAGCTTTCTTT | CASSFLVENTEAFF
TRBJ1-2 | . | TRBD1 | TRBV19 | TGTGCCAGTAGTATAAAGACACAGGGGAACTATGGCTACACCTTC | CASSIKTQGNYGYTF
TRBJ1-6 | . | TRBD1 | TRBV15 | TGTGCCACTCAACCTACCGGGACAGTGAGCTCCTATAATTCACCCCTCCACTTT | CATQPTGTVSSYNSPLHF
TRBJ2-3 | . | . | TRBV11-3 | TGTGCCAGCAGCCCGGGGGGCGGGAGCGTGGATACGCAGTATTTT | CASSPGGGSVDTQYF
TRBJ2-3 | . | TRBD2 | TRBV7-2 | TGTGCCAGCAGCCTGTGGACTAGCGGGAGGGATACGCAGTATTTT | CASSLWTSGRDTQYF
TRBJ1-4 | . | . | TRBV3-1/TRBV3-2 | TGTGCCAGCAGCCAAGATACCCAGTTTGCAACTAATGAAAAACTGTTTTTT | CASSQDTQFATNEKLFF
TRBJ2-3 | . | TRBD2 | TRBV9 | TGTGCCAGCAGCGTTAGCGGGAGGGCCGTAGATACGCAGTATTTT | CASSVSGRAVDTQYF
TRBJ1-2 | . | . | TRBV12-3/TRBV12-4 | TGTGCCAGCAGTTTAGTGGGGGCGTGGGGCTACACCTTC | CASSLVGAWGYTF
TRBJ2-1 | . | . | TRBV25-1 | TGTGCCAGCACCCCGGAGCAGATCAATGAGCAGTTCTTC | CASTPEQINEQFF
TRBJ2-3 | . | TRBD2 | TRBV7-9 | TGTGCCAGCAGCCCGGGACTAGCAACAGATACGCAGTATTTT | CASSPGLATDTQYF
TRBJ2-7 | . | TRBD1 | TRBV5-1 | TGCGCCAGCAGCTTTGGGACAGACGACTACGAGCAGTACTTC | CASSFGTDDYEQYF
TRBJ1-2 | . | . | TRBV9 | TGTGCCAGCAGCGTTTCCGGGACAACCTATGGCTACACCTTC | CASSVSGTTYGYTF
TRBJ2-7 | . | . | TRBV4-2 | TGTGCCAGCAGCCGGGGGAGGCCGACCTTCGGGCAGTACTTC | CASSRGRPTFGQYF
TRBJ1-5 | . | . | TRBV3-1/TRBV3-2 | TGTGCCAGCAGCCCTCGGGCAGGGTTTCAGCCCCAGCATTTT | CASSPRAGFQPQHF
TRBJ1-2 | . | . | TRBV7-9 | TGTGCCAGCAGACACAGTTCTAACTATGGCTACACCTTC | CASRHSSNYGYTF
TRBJ1-1 | . | . | TRBV11-2 | TGTGCCAGCAGCCCACTACAAGTAGCTGAAGCTTTCTTT | CASSPLQVAEAFF
TRBJ2-1 | few | TRBD2 | TRBV6-6 | TGTGCCAGCACCGAGACTAGCGGGGGGGCCATTGAGCAGTTCTTC | CASTETSGGAIEQFF
TRBJ2-2 | . | TRBD2 | TRBV5-1 | TGCGCCAGCAGCTTGTACGCTAGCGGGAGTACGTTCACCGGGGAGCTGTTTTTT | CASSLYASGSTFTGELFF
TRBJ2-3 | . | . | TRBV11-3 | TGTGCCAGCAGCTCGAAAGCTAGCACAGATACGCAGTATTTT | CASSSKASTDTQYF
TRBJ1-1 | . | . | TRBV2 | TGTGCCAGCAGTGCTTCCGACACTGAAGCTTTCTTT | CASSASDTEAFF
TRBJ2-5 | . | TRBD2 | TRBV5-1 | TGCGCCAGCAGCTCCTTAGCGGGAGGAGAGACCCAGTACTTC | CASSSLAGGETQYF
TRBJ1-2 | . | . | TRBV6-5 | TGTGCCAGGGGGGGAGGGAACAGAGGAATCTATGGCTACACCTTC | CARGGGNRGIYGYTF
TRBJ2-5 | . | . | TRBV7-9 | TGTGCCAGCAGTCCACCGGGGCAGGGGGAGACCCAGTACTTC | CASSPPGQGETQYF
TRBJ2-7 | once | . | TRBV11-3 | TGTGCCAGCAGCTTAGGACCAGAGGGCGAGCAGTACTTC | CASSLGPEGEQYF
TRBJ2-7 | once | . | TRBV2 | TGTGCCAGCAGTCTCGGCTACGAGCAGTACTTC | CASSLGYEQYF
TRBJ2-1 | . | . | TRBV19 | TGTGCCAGTAGCGTACAGGGTAAAGGTGAGCAGTTCTTC | CASSVQGKGEQFF